This TCR beta chain is drawn from a study of CD8 T cells in ankylosing spondylitis (dated by TCRdb to between 2016 and 2019). A note on the overall study: The study set out to find disease-linked TCR variants by profiling T cell receptor beta repertoires in ankylosing spondylitis patients and healthy donors. Peripheral blood samples were taken, and synovial fluid was additionally collected from ankylosing spondylitis patients. The full study cohort comprised about 23 ankylosing spondylitis patients and about a hundred healthy donors.

According to the germline V gene (reference sequence), CDR1 reads LGHDT and CDR2 reads YNNKEL. The CDR3 runs 16 amino acids, cysteine and phenylalanine included. Of all the DNA, just the CDR3 is kept, 48 bases in frame from base 1. V and J lose 2 bases and 5 bases, and a span of 16 bases separates them. These reads were obtained on an Illumina HiSeq 2500. Quantitative 5'-RACE with molecular barcodes was the method used to prepare the TCR beta libraries. As for the original processing: A new computational method based on a probabilistic model of VDJ rearrangement was used to identify disease-linked TCR variants. Clones were called with MiXCR by TCRdb after fastp trimmed the public reads at Q25, and only in-frame beta chains were retained. Rows are combined by CDR3 protein, so each entry shows the most common genes and DNA. TCRdb's processing, not the authors' own work, is the source of the V and J calls. The sample has about 250,000 distinct CDR3 sequences on record, 32% of them singletons. Clones ranked in the top ten supply around 4.5% of the sample.

General conclusions and limits of the study: A TCR beta motif of fewer than 10 highly homologous amino acid variants appeared characteristic of blood from ankylosing spondylitis patients. Some motif variants were previously reported in synovial fluid and blood of reactive arthritis patients, suggesting common disease-initiation mechanisms. The disease-linked clones showed a CD8+ phenotype and occurred at relatively low frequencies in peripheral blood. The disease-linked clones were reported as significantly enriched in matched synovial fluid samples from ankylosing spondylitis patients.

To note about this clonotype: What this receptor recognizes is not known. The record has no base qualities; no much larger clone is one base away.

The chain employs TRBV3-1 and TRBJ2-4; no confident D gene assignment can be made. The clonotype was recovered from a male donor with ankylosing spondylitis or in good health (not recorded which). The sample taken for sequencing was blood, either unsorted or a sorted T cell fraction (not recorded which). The nucleotides read TGTGCCAGCAGCCAATCCCGAGTAGTGTCGGAAAACATTCAGTACTTC. This is translated as CASSQSRVVSENIQYF.